Listed below are T cell receptor beta chains from one sample, sequenced in a study of CXCR3-negative and CXCR3-positive naive CD8 T cells. TCRdb reprocessed the 5' RACE reads; each CDR3 protein has one entry and no DNA is given. The table gives tens of thousands of distinct CDR3 sequences; the top ten clones make up 3.5% to 5% of it. Material for sequencing was naive CXCR3- CD8+ T cells from blood. The receptors come from a human donor in good health. Some clones in this sample may be carry-over from other donors' samples. Each CDR3 is given with its conserved first and last residue. Part of the rows lack a size; the others show once, few, many or a class for expanded clones.

abundance	j_gene	v_gene	CDR3aa
-	TRBJ2-1	TRBV20-1	CSARLADPLDEQFF
-	TRBJ2-3	TRBV29-1	CSALPPGTDTQYF
-	TRBJ2-3	TRBV5-5	CASRVDSTSDTQYF
-	TRBJ2-7	TRBV29-1	CSVEYGAPYEQYF
-	TRBJ2-7	TRBV6-2/TRBV6-3	CASRGVVWGPTYEQYF
-	TRBJ2-1	TRBV20-1	CSARRHRAAANEQFF
-	TRBJ2-6	TRBV27	CASSFFRGGANVLTF
-	TRBJ2-7	TRBV29-1	CSVEGTGKDYEQYF
-	TRBJ2-5	TRBV20-1	CSARDGAGAETQYF
-	TRBJ2-1	TRBV7-3	CASSFRGNEQFF
-	TRBJ2-3	TRBV12-3/TRBV12-4	CASSSELNTDTQYF
-	TRBJ1-1	TRBV7-8	CASSQGGEAFF
-	TRBJ1-2	TRBV6-5	CASSLGVLGGYTF
-	TRBJ1-1	TRBV24-1	CATRSRDGNTEAFF
-	TRBJ2-7	TRBV6-2/TRBV6-3	CASSYVGAFSEQYF
-	TRBJ2-7	TRBV29-1	CSVEVWDRADEQYF
-	TRBJ2-2	TRBV5-1	CASSSGQGAPQGELFF
-	TRBJ2-1	TRBV7-6	CASSLEASGRYEQFF
-	TRBJ2-2	TRBV5-1	CASSLRGTSTTGELFF
-	TRBJ2-1	TRBV19	CASSSGQTYNEQFF
-	TRBJ2-3	TRBV3-1	CASSQDAGSTDTQYF
-	TRBJ2-1	TRBV7-3	CASSSAGGLRNEQFF
-	TRBJ2-1	TRBV20-1	CSAKQRDHPYNEQFF
-	TRBJ2-3	TRBV14	CASSQGLSTDTQYF
-	TRBJ2-3	TRBV29-1	CSVSGVTSGRLADTQYF
-	TRBJ1-2	TRBV5-5	CASSLGAAAEGYTF
-	TRBJ2-7	TRBV27	CASRVSGGGSYEQYF
-	TRBJ2-2	TRBV6-4	CASSKEDTGELFF
-	TRBJ2-7	TRBV7-8	CASSGVGGQGSFYEQYF
-	TRBJ2-7	TRBV28	CASSFGVEQYF
-	TRBJ1-5	TRBV20-1	CSARPTGTYSNQPQHF
-	TRBJ2-7	TRBV20-1	CSAEGGSGLYEQYF
-	TRBJ2-2	TRBV21-1	CASSMGGTVTGELFF
-	TRBJ1-4	TRBV23-1	CASTGVYEKLFF
-	TRBJ2-2	TRBV28	CASSFPLANTGELFF
-	TRBJ2-3	TRBV13	CASSFHTDTQYF
-	TRBJ2-7	TRBV29-1	CSVEGMGRLEQYF
-	TRBJ2-3	TRBV3-1	CASSQDTSGSSDTQYF
-	TRBJ2-1	TRBV7-9	CASSPGLAGGTSYNEQFF
-	TRBJ2-3	TRBV24-1	CATSDLRGLAGGTSTDTQYF
medium-sized	TRBJ1-1	TRBV28	CASSDRTAPEAFF
-	TRBJ2-7	TRBV7-3	CASSQRGRDNYEQYF
-	TRBJ2-2	TRBV6-2/TRBV6-3	CASSYARLAGGVNTGELFF
-	TRBJ2-3	TRBV5-1	CASSSEVSDTQYF
-	TRBJ2-1	TRBV7-9	CASSPLGPSSYNEQFF
-	TRBJ1-4	TRBV7-2	CASSLAGTGYEKLFF
-	TRBJ2-7	TRBV11-3	CASSFSPVTGAYEQYF
-	TRBJ2-3	TRBV7-6	CASSYTSGDRTDTQYF
-	TRBJ1-2	TRBV7-2	CASSFETGLYGYTF
-	TRBJ2-1	TRBV20-1	CSASLAGGSYNEQFF
-	TRBJ2-2	TRBV4-3	CASSQDRGGAGELFF
-	TRBJ2-5	TRBV4-1	CASSQEGRDQETQYF
-	TRBJ2-2	TRBV28	CASSPALWGDTGELFF